The rows below give T cell receptor beta chains drawn from one sample of a study of T-cell reconstitution after alpha-beta-depleted transplantation in children. TCRdb analysed the PCR reads with MiXCR anew, one entry per CDR3 protein. The sample has about 510,000 distinct CDR3 sequences; more than 9.5% are singletons. Material: PBMCs, mostly from graft donor cells, obtained 180 days after TCRalphabeta/CD19-depleted stem cell transplant. These receptors all stem from a female patient between 2 and 15 years old who had a stem cell transplant for aplastic anemia, so the T cells may come from the graft donor. Both conserved end residues are part of each CDR3. A D gene is named only where the DNA matches it firmly. Expanded clones get a size class; other rows say once, few or many, or leave the size out.

j_call | d_call | v_call | clone_size | cdr3_aa | cdr3_nt
TRBJ2-2 | . | TRBV12-3/TRBV12-4 | . | CASSSLKLRGAVGELFF | TGTGCCAGCAGTTCCCTCAAGCTCAGGGGGGCAGTCGGGGAGCTGTTTTTT
TRBJ1-1 | . | TRBV6-5 | few | CASSYSIGWGRVNTEAFF | TGTGCCAGCAGTTACTCGATCGGGTGGGGGCGAGTGAACACTGAAGCTTTCTTT
TRBJ2-1 | TRBD1 | TRBV20-1 | . | CSAGGETGYNEQFF | TGCAGTGCTGGGGGCGAGACAGGGTACAATGAGCAGTTCTTC
TRBJ1-1 | . | TRBV28 | . | CASSPPWIGEAFF | TGTGCCAGCAGCCCCCCTTGGATTGGCGAAGCTTTCTTT
TRBJ2-2 | . | TRBV5-1 | many | CASRITGELFF | TGCGCCAGCAGGATCACCGGGGAGCTGTTTTTT
TRBJ2-5 | TRBD1 | TRBV7-2 | . | CASSLTTTGVTQYF | TGTGCCAGCAGCCTAACGACCACAGGGGTAACCCAGTACTTC
TRBJ1-1 | TRBD1 | TRBV11-1 | few | CASSPHKLRDRPQSATEAFF | TGTGCCAGCAGCCCTCACAAACTCCGGGACAGGCCACAATCGGCCACTGAAGCTTTCTTT
TRBJ1-1 | . | TRBV7-9 | . | CASRYAGTPDTEAFF | TGTGCCAGCAGATATGCCGGGACCCCTGACACTGAAGCTTTCTTT
TRBJ1-2 | TRBD1 | TRBV20-1 | few | CSARDRGRANYGYTF | TGCAGTGCTAGAGACAGGGGGCGAGCTAACTATGGCTACACCTTC
TRBJ2-1 | TRBD2 | TRBV28 | many | CASSPRTSGSSSYNEQFF | TGTGCCAGCAGTCCCCGGACTAGCGGGAGTTCGTCCTACAATGAGCAGTTCTTC
TRBJ2-1 | TRBD2 | TRBV7-9 | . | CASSPTTGLAVYNEQFF | TGTGCCAGCAGCCCGACCACGGGACTAGCGGTCTACAATGAGCAGTTCTTC
TRBJ1-1 | . | TRBV6-2/TRBV6-3 | few | CASSPGGKNTEAFF | TGTGCCAGCAGCCCGGGGGGGAAGAACACTGAAGCTTTCTTT
TRBJ2-7 | TRBD1 | TRBV15 | . | CATSRVARGQKQYF | TGTGCCACCAGCAGAGTGGCGAGGGGGCAGAAACAGTACTTC
TRBJ1-3 | TRBD1 | TRBV6-1 | . | CASSVGQGAGNTIYF | TGTGCCAGCAGTGTGGGACAGGGGGCTGGAAACACCATATATTTT
TRBJ1-5 | . | TRBV20-1 | few | CSATRDSNQPQHF | TGCAGTGCAACCAGGGATAGCAATCAGCCCCAGCATTTT
TRBJ2-5 | TRBD2 | TRBV29-1 | once | CSVVRAGRGKETQYF | TGCAGCGTTGTAAGGGCCGGGAGGGGAAAAGAGACCCAGTACTTC
TRBJ2-2 | . | TRBV25-1 | . | CASRSGNTNTGELFF | TGTGCCAGCAGGTCGGGGAATACGAACACCGGGGAGCTGTTTTTT
TRBJ2-1 | . | TRBV7-8 | few | CASSPYRPYGEHEQFF | TGTGCCAGCAGCCCCTACCGGCCCTATGGGGAGCATGAGCAGTTCTTC
TRBJ2-5 | . | TRBV7-2 | few | CATAPYGETQYF | TGTGCCACCGCCCCTTACGGAGAGACCCAGTACTTC
TRBJ2-1 | TRBD2 | TRBV11-2 | few | CASSLRGLAGGGSYNEQFF | TGTGCCAGCAGCTTAAGAGGACTAGCGGGAGGAGGATCCTACAATGAGCAGTTCTTC
TRBJ2-1 | . | TRBV24-1 | few | CATSGPLPSYNEQFF | TGTGCCACCAGTGGGCCCCTGCCCTCCTACAATGAGCAGTTCTTC
TRBJ2-7 | TRBD1 | TRBV12-3/TRBV12-4 | . | CASSPDRPLEQYF | TGTGCCAGCAGTCCGGACAGGCCCCTCGAGCAGTACTTC
TRBJ2-1 | TRBD2 | TRBV5-6 | few | CASRPGTSVPSYNEQFF | TGTGCCAGCAGGCCCGGGACTAGCGTTCCCTCCTACAATGAGCAGTTCTTC
TRBJ2-5 | TRBD1 | TRBV12-3/TRBV12-4 | . | CASRWTGGETQYF | TGTGCCAGCAGATGGACAGGGGGAGAGACCCAGTACTTC
TRBJ2-1 | . | TRBV4-3 | . | CASTKKIPRGGYNEQFF | TGCGCCAGCACCAAAAAAATCCCCCGTGGGGGCTACAATGAGCAGTTCTTC
TRBJ2-1 | . | TRBV29-1 | few | CSGNYNEQFF | TGCAGCGGAAATTACAATGAGCAGTTCTTC
TRBJ2-5 | . | TRBV6-1 | many | CASSEETQYF | TGTGCCAGCAGTGAAGAGACCCAGTACTTC
TRBJ2-5 | . | TRBV4-3 | few | CASSQDYYVSGLEEETQYF | TGCGCCAGCAGCCAAGATTATTATGTGTCGGGTCTTGAAGAAGAGACCCAGTACTTC
TRBJ1-2 | . | TRBV5-6 | . | CASSLGLPIYGYTF | TGTGCCAGCAGCTTAGGTCTTCCGATCTATGGCTACACCTTC
TRBJ1-6 | . | TRBV12-3/TRBV12-4 | . | CASSSAAGSYNSPLHF | TGTGCCAGCAGTTCGGCTGCGGGATCCTATAATTCACCCCTCCACTTT
TRBJ2-1 | . | TRBV5-1 | many | CASSLVAGPREQFF | TGCGCCAGCAGCTTGGTGGCGGGGCCCAGAGAGCAGTTCTTC
TRBJ2-2 | TRBD2 | TRBV3-1 | once | CASTKLAGDTNTGELFF | TGTGCCAGCACCAAGTTAGCGGGGGATACGAACACCGGGGAGCTGTTTTTT